The T cell receptor beta chain under discussion was sequenced for a study of tumor-infiltrating lymphocytes in localized non-small cell lung cancer. Across the study: Resected tumor was paired with non-adjacent uninvolved lung from the same patient. Broader study findings: No T-cell fraction difference was seen between IM1 and IM2 tumors. Only some patients had TCR sequencing, depending on available tissue. Higher tumor T cell infiltration than in uninvolved lung was supported by TCRbeta sequencing.

CDR1 and CDR2 from the germline V gene are SGHRS and YFSETQ. Between the trimmed V and J ends, which lost 1 base and 0 bases, there was a span of 0 bases. The CDR3 runs 12 residues. Sequencing used immunoSEQ multiplex PCR; TCRdb keeps in-frame clones, though not all of them. The data show under 9,500 clones, around 80% seen once. Concerning this clone itself: Its antigen is undetermined.

The specimen was uninvolved lung tissue not adjacent to the tumor. This clonotype was sampled from a human donor with non-small cell lung cancer. This rearrangement joins TRBV5-1 to TRBJ2-3; D is undetermined. This CDR3 is CASSLSTDTQYF. The DNA for the CDR3 is TGCGCCAGCAGCTTGAGCACAGATACGCAGTATTTT.